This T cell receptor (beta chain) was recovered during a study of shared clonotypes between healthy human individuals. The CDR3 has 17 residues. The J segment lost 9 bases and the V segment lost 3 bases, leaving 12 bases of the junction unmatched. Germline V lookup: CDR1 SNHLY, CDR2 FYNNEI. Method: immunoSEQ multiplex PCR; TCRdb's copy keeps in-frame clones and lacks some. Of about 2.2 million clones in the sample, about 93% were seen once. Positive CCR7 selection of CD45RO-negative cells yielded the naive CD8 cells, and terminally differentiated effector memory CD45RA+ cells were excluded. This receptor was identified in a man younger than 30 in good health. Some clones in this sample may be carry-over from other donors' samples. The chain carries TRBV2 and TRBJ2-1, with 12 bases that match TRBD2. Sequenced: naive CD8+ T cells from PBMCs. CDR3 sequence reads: CASSDRPLAGGRSEQFF. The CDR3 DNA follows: TGTGCCAGCAGTGATCGCCCCCTAGCGGGAGGGCGTAGTGAGCAGTTCTTC.